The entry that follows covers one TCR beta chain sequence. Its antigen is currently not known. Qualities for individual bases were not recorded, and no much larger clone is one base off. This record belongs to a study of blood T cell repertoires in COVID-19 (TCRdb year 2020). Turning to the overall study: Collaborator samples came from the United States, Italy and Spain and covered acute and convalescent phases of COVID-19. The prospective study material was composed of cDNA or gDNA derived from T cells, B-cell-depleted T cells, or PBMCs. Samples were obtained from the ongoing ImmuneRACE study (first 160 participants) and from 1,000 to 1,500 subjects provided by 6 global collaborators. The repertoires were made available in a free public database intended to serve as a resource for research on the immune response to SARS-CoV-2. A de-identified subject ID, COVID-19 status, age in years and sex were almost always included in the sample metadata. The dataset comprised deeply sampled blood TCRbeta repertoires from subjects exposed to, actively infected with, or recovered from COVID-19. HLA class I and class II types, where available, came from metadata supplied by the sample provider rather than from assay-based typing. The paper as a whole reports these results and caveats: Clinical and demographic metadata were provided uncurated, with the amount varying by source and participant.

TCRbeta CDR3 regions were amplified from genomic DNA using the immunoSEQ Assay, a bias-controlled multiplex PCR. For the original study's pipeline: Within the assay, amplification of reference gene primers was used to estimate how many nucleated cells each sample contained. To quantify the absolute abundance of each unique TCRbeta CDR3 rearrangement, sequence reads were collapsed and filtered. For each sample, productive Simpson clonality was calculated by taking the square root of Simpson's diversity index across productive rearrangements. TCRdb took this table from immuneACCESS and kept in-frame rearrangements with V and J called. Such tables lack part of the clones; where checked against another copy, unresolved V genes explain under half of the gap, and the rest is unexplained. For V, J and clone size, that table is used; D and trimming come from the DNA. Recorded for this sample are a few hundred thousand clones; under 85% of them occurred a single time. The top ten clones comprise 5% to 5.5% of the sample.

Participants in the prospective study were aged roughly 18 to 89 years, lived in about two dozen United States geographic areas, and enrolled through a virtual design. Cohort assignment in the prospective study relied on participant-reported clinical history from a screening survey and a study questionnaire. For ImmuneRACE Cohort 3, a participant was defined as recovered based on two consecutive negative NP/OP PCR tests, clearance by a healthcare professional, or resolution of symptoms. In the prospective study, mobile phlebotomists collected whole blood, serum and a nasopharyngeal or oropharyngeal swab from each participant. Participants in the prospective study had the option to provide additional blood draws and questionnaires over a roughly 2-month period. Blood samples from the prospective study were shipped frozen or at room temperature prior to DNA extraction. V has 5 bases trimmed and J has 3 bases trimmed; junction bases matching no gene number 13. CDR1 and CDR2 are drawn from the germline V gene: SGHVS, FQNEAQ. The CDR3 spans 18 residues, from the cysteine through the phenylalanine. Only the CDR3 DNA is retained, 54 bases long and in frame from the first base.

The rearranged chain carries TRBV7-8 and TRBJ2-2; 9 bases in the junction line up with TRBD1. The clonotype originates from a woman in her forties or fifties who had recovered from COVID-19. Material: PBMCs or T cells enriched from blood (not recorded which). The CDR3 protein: CASSPIVVTGGDTGELFF. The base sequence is TGTGCCAGCAGCCCAATTGTTGTGACAGGGGGGGACACCGGGGAGCTGTTTTTT.